This T cell receptor (beta chain) was retrieved from a study of blood T cell repertoires in COVID-19. Profiling relied on immunoSEQ multiplex PCR, and the TCRdb table lists in-frame clones only, not all of them. The sample consists of under 100,000 clones, about 85% of them appearing once. Trimming stripped 10 bases from V and 0 bases from J, with 18 bases between. Germline loops: CDR1 LNHDA, CDR2 SQIVND (reference sequence). This CDR3 spans 15 amino acids. This clonotype was obtained from a woman older than 75 with COVID-19, enrolled during active disease. Sequencing input: peripheral blood. The chain carries TRBV19 and TRBJ1-1; D is possibly TRBD1 (6 bases). Written as DNA, the CDR3 is TGTGCCACCGAGAGGGGGGGACCTTTGAACACTGAAGCTTTCTTT. Residues: CATERGGPLNTEAFF.